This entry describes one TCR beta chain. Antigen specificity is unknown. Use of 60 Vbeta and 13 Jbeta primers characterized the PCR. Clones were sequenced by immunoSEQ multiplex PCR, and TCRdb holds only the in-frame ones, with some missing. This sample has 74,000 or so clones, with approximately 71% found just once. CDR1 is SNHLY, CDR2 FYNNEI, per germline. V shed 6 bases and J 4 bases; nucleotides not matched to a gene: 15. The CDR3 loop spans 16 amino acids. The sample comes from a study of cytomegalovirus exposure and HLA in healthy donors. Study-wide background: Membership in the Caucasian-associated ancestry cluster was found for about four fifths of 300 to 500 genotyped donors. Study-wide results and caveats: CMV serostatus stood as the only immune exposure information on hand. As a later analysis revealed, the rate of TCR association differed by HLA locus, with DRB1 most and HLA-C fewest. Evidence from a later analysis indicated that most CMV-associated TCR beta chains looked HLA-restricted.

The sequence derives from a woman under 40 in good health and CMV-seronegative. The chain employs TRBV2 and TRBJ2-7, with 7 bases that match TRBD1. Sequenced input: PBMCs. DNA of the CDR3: TGTGCCAGCAGCAGGAGGACAGGTTATTCGCGATACGAGCAGTACTTC. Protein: CASSRRTGYSRYEQYF.